This TCR beta chain derives from a study of early T cells in non-severe SARS-CoV-2 infection. Study at large: The sequenced material was bulk RNA from unsorted whole blood, and its chains were unpaired.

Trimming removed 1 base from V and 0 bases from J, with 10 bases in between. The V gene's germline CDR1 is SNHLY and CDR2 FYNNEI. This CDR3 comprises 15 residues. Attachment of unique molecular identifiers to individual cDNA molecules was performed. TCRdb passed the 5' RACE reads through MiXCR, listing each CDR3 protein once. This sample carries some 60,000 distinct CDR3 sequences, more than 9% of them seen once, and the ten largest clones take over 1%. The sample holds many counts of this clonotype. Sequencing was carried out using whole blood. This rearrangement joins TRBV2 to TRBJ2-7; D not certain. The sequence came from an adult who was a healthcare worker with PCR-confirmed SARS-CoV-2 infection or an uninfected control (not recorded which). The CDR3 spells CASSEVRQISYEQYV. In nucleotides, the CDR3 is TGTGCCAGCAGTGAAGTTCGGCAGATCTCCTACGAGCAGTACGTC.